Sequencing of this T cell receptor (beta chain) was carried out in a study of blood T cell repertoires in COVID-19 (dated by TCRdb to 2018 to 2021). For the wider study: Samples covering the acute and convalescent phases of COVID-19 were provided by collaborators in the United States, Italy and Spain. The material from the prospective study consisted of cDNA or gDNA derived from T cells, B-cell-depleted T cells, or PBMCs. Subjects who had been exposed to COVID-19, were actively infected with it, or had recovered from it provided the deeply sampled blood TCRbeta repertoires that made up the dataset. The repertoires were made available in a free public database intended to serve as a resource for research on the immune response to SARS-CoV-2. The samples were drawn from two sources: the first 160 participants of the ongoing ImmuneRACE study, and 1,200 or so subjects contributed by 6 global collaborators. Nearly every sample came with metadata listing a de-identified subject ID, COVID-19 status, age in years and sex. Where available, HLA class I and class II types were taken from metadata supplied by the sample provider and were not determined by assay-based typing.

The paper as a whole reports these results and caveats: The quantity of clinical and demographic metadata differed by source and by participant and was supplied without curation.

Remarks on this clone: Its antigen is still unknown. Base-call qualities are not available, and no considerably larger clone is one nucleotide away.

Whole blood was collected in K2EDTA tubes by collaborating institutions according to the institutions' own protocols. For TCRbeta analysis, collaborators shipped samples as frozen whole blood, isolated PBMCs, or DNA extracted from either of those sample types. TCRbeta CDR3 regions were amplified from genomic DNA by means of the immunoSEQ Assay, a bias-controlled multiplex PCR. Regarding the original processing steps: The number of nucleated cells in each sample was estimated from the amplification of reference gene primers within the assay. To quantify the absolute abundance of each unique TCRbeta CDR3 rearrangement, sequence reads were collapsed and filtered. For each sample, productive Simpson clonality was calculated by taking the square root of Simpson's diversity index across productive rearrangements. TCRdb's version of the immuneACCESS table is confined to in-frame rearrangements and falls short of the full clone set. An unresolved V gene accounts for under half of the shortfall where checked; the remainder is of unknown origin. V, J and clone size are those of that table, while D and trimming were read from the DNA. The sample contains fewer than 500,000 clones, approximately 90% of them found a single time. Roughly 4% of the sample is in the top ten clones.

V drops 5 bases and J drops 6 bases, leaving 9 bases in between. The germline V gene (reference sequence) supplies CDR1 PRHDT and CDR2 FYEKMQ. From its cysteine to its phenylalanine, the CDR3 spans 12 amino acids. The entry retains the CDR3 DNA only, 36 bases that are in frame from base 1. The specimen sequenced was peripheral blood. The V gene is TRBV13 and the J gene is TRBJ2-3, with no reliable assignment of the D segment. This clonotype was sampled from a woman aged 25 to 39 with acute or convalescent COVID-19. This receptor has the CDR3 CASSRLGDTQYF. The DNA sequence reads TGTGCCAGCAGCCGACTGGGTGATACGCAGTATTTT.